This note documents a single T cell receptor beta chain sequence. The data stem from a study of blood T cell repertoires in COVID-19. Across the study: Acute and convalescent COVID-19 samples came from the United States, Italy and Spain. Sources were T cells, B-cell-depleted T cells, or PBMCs; the material itself was cDNA or gDNA.

Categorization into cohorts depended on clinical history that participants reported. A COVID-19 case was met by exposed participants within 2 weeks before study entry. Profiled with immunoSEQ multiplex PCR; TCRdb holds only in-frame clones, not every one. The sample has some 360,000 clones, roughly 90% seen once. Trimming removed 2 bases at V and 4 bases at J, with 9 bases between. This CDR3 comprises 14 residues. Per germline, CDR1 MNHNS and CDR2 SASEGT. The source of this sequence is a woman in her 30s who had been exposed to COVID-19. Sequencing was carried out using PBMCs or T cells enriched from blood (not recorded which). The gene calls are TRBV6-1 and TRBJ2-1; D is unresolved. The CDR3 DNA reads TGTGCCAGCAGTGAACCCCTAGATTACAATGAGCAGTTCTTC. Translating gives CASSEPLDYNEQFF.